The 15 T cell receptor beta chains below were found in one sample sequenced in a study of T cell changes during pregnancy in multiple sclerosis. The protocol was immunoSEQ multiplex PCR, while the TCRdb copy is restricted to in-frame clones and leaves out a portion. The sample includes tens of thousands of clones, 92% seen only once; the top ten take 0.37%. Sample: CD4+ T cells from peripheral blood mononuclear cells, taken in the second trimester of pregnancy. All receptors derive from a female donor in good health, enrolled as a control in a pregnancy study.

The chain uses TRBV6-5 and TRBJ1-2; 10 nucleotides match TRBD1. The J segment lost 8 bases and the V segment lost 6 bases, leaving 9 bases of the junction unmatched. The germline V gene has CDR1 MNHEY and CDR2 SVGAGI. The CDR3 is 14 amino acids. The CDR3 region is CASRTGQGPYGYTF. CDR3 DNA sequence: TGTGCCAGCAGAACGGGACAGGGGCCCTACGGCTACACCTTC.

CDR3 nucleotides: TGTGCCAGCAGTCTCGCCGGGACAGGGCCCTACGAGCAGTACTTC. Its translation: CASSLAGTGPYEQYF. This chain joins TRBV27 and TRBJ2-7, with 9 positions matching TRBD1. This CDR3 is 15 amino acids long. V gave up 5 bases and J gave up 2 bases; unmatched junction bases: 7. Germline lookup yields CDR1 MNHEY and CDR2 SMNVEV (reference sequence).

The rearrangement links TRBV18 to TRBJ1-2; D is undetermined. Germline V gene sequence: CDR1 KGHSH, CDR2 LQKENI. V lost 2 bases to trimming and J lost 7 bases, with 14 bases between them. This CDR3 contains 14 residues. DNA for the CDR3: TGTGCCAGCTCACCATCTGTGGCTCAGGCTGGCTACACCTTC. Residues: CASSPSVAQAGYTF.

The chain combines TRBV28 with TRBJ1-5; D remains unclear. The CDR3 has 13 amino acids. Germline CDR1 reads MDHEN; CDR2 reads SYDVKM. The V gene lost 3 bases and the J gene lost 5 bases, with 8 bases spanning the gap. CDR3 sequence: CASSFADYQPQHF. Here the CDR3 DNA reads TGTGCCAGCAGTTTTGCGGATTATCAGCCCCAGCATTTT. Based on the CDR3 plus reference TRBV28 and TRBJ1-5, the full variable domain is DVKVTQSSRYLVKRTGEKVFLECVQDMDHENMFWYRQDPGLGLRLIYFSYDVKMKEKGDIPEGYSVSREKKERFSLILESASTNQTSMYLCASSFADYQPQHFGDGTRLSIL.

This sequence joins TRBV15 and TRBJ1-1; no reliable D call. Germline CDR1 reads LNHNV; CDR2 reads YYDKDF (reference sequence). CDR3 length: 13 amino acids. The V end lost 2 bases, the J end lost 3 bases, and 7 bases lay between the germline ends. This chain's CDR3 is CATSRRLDTEAFF. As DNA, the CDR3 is TGTGCCACCAGCAGAAGATTAGACACTGAAGCTTTCTTT. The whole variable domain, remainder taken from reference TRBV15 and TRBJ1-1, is DAMVIQNPRYQVTQFGKPVTLSCSQTLNHNVMYWYQQKSSQAPKLLFHYYDKDFNNEADTPDNFQSRRPNTSFCFLDIRSPGLGDTAMYLCATSRRLDTEAFFGQGTRLTVV.

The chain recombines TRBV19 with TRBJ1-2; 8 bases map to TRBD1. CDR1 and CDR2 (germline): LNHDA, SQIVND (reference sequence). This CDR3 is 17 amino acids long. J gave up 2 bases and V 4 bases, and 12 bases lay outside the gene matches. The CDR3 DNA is TGTGCCAGTAGTACCCAAGGCGGACAGGGACTCAACTATGGCTACACCTTC. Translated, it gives CASSTQGGQGLNYGYTF.

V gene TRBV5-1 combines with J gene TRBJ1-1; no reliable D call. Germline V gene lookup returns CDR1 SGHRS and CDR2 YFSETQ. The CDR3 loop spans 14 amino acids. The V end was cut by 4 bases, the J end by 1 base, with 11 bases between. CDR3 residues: CASSVDPWNTEAFF. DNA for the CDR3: TGCGCCAGCAGCGTGGATCCCTGGAACACTGAAGCTTTCTTT.

CDR3 amino acids: CASSLDRGPGQPQHF. The CDR3 DNA reads as TGTGCCAGCAGTCTAGACAGGGGGCCGGGTCAGCCCCAGCATTTT. The gene calls are TRBV2 and TRBJ1-5; 10 bases are shared with TRBD1. J lost 6 bases, V lost 5 bases, and 7 bases had no gene match. There are 15 residues in the CDR3. Germline CDR1 is SNHLY and CDR2 is FYNNEI.

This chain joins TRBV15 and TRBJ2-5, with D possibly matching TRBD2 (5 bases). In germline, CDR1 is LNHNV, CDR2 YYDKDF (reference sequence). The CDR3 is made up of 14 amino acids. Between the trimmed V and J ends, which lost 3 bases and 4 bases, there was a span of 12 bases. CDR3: CATSSQRAAETQYF. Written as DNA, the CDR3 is TGTGCCACCAGCAGCCAGAGGGCAGCAGAGACCCAGTACTTC.

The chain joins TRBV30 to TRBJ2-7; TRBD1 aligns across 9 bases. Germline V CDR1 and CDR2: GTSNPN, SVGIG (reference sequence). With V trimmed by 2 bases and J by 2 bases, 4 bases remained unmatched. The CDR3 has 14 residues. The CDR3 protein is CAWSSGTGTYEQYF. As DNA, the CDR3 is TGTGCCTGGAGTTCCGGGACAGGGACCTACGAGCAGTACTTC.

The CDR3 nucleotides read TGTGCCAGCAGTCCGGGACAGATCACAGATACGCAGTATTTT. Amino acid sequence: CASSPGQITDTQYF. V usage is TRBV6-4 and J usage is TRBJ2-3; 7 bases are a match to TRBD1. The CDR3 contains 14 residues. Per the germline V gene, CDR1 is MRHNA and CDR2 is SNTAGT. Trimming took 5 bases from V and 2 from J; bases not matched to a gene: 4.

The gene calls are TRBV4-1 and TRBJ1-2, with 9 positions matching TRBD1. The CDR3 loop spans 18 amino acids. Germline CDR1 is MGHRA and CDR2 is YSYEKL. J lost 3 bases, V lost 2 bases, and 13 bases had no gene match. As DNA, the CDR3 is TGCGCCAGCAGCCAAACCGGACAGGGGACATACCTACACTATGGCTACACCTTC. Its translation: CASSQTGQGTYLHYGYTF.

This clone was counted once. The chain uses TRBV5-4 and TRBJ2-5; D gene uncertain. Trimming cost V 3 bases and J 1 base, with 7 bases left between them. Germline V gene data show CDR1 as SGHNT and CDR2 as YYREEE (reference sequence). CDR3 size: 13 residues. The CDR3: CASSWRTQETQYF. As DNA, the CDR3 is TGTGCCAGCAGCTGGAGAACCCAAGAGACCCAGTACTTC.

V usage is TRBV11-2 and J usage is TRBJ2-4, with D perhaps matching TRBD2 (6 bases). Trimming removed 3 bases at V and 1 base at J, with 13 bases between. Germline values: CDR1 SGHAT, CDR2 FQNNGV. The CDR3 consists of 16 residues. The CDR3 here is CASSFTTRRAKNIQYF. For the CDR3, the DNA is TGTGCCAGCAGCTTCACGACTAGAAGGGCCAAAAACATTCAGTACTTC.

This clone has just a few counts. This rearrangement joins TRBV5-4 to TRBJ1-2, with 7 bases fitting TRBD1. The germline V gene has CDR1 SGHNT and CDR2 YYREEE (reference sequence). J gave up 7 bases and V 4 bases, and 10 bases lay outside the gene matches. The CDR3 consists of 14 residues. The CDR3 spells CASSGPQGEGGYTF. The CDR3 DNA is TGTGCCAGCAGCGGGCCCCAGGGGGAAGGTGGCTACACCTTC. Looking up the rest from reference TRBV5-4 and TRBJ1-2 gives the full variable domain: ETGVTQSPTHLIKTRGQQVTLRCSSQSGHNTVSWYQQALGQGPQFIFQYYREEENGRGNFPPRFSGLQFPNYSSELNVNALELDDSALYLCASSGPQGEGGYTFGSGTRLTVV.